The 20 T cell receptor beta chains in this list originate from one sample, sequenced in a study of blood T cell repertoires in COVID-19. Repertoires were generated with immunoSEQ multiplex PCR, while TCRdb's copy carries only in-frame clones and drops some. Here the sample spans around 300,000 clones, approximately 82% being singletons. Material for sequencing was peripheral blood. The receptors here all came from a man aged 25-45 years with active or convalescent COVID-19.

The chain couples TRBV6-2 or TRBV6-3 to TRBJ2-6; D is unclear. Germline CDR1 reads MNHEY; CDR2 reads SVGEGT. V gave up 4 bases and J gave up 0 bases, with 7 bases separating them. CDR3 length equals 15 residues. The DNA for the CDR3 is TGTGCCAGCAGTTTCCTAATCTCTGGGGCCAACGTCCTGACTTTC. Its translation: CASSFLISGANVLTF.

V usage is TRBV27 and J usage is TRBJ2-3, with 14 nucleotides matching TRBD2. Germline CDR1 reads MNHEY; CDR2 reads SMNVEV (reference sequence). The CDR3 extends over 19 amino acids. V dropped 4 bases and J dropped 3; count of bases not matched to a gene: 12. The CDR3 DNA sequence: TGTGCCAGCAGTTCCCCCGGCGGACTAGCGGGAGGATGGACAGATACGCAGTATTTT. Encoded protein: CASSSPGGLAGGWTDTQYF.

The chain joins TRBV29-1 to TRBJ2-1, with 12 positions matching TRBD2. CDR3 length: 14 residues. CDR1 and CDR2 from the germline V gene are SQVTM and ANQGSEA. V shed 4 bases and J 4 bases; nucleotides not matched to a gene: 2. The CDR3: CSVGTSGNYNEQFF. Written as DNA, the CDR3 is TGCAGCGTTGGGACTAGCGGGAATTACAATGAGCAGTTCTTC.

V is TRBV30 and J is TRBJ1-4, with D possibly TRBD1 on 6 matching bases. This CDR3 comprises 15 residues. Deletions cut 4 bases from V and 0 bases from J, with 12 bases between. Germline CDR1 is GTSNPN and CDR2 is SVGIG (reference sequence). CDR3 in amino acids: CAWTGGLATNEKLFF. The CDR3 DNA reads TGTGCCTGGACTGGGGGCCTCGCAACTAATGAAAAACTGTTTTTT.

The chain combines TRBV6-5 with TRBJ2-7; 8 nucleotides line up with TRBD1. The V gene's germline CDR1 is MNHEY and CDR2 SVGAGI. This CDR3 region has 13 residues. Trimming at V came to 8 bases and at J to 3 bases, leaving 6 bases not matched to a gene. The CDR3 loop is CASGQGPIYEQYF. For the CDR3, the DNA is TGTGCCAGCGGACAGGGCCCGATCTACGAGCAGTACTTC.

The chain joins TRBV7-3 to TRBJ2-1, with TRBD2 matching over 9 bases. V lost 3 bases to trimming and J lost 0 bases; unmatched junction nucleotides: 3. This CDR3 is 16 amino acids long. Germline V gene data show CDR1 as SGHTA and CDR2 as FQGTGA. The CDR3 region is CASSFSGGNSYNEQFF. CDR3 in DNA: TGTGCCAGCAGCTTTAGCGGGGGTAACTCCTACAATGAGCAGTTCTTC.

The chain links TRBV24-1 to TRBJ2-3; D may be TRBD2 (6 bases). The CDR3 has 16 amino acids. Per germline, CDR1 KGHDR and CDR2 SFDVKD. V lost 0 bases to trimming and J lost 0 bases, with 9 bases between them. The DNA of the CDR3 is TGTGCCACCAGTGATTTGAAAGGGACTAGCACAGATACGCAGTATTTT. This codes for CATSDLKGTSTDTQYF.

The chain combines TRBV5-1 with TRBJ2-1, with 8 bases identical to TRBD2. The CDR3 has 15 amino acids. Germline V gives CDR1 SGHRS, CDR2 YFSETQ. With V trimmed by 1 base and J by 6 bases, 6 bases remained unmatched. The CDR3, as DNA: TGCGCCAGCAGCTTGATCAGCGGGAGCCCCAATGAGCAGTTCTTC. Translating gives CASSLISGSPNEQFF.

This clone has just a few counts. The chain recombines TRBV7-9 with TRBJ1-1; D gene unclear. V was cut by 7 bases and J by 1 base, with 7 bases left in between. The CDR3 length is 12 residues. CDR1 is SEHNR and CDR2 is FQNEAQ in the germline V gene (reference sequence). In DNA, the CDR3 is TGTGCCAGCACGACCGGGAACACTGAAGCTTTCTTT. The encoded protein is CASTTGNTEAFF. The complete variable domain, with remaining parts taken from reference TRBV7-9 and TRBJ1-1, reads DTGVSQNPRHKITKRGQNVTFRCDPISEHNRLYWYRQTLGQGPEFLTYFQNEAQLEKSRLLSDRFSAERPKGSFSTLEIQRTEQGDSAMYLCASTTGNTEAFFGQGTRLTVV.

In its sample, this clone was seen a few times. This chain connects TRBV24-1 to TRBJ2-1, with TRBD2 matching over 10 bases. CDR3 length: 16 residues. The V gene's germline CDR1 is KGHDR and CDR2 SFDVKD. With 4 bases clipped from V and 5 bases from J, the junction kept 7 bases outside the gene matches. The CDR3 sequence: CATSDPLAGVDNEQFF. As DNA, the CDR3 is TGTGCCACCAGTGACCCTCTAGCGGGAGTCGACAATGAGCAGTTCTTC.

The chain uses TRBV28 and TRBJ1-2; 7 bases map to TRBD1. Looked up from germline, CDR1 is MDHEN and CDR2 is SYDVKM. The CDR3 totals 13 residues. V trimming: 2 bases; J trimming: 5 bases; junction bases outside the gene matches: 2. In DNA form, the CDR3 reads TGTGCCAGCAGTTTAATCAGGGGGTATGGCTACACCTTC. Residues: CASSLIRGYGYTF.

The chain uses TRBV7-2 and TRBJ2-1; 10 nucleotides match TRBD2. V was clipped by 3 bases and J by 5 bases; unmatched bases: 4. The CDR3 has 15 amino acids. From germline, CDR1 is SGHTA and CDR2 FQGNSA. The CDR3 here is CASSLSGRAHNEQFF. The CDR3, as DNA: TGTGCCAGCAGCTTGAGCGGGAGGGCCCACAATGAGCAGTTCTTC.

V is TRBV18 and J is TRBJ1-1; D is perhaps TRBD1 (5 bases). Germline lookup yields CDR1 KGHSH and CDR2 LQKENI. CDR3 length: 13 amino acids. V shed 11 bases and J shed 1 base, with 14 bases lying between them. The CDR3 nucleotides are TGTGCCTCGAGTGGGGCCCAGAACACTGAAGCTTTCTTT. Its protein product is CASSGAQNTEAFF.

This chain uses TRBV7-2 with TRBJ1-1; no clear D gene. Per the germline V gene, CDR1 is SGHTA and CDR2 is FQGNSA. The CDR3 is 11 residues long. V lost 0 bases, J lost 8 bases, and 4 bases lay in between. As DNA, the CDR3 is TGTGCCAGCAGCTTAGCCGAGGAAGCTTTCTTT. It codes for CASSLAEEAFF.

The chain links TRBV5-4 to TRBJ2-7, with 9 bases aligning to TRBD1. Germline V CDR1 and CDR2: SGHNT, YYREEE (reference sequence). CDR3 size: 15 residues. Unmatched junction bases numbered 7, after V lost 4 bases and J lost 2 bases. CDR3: CASSQGTGTPYEQYF. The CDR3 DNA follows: TGTGCCAGCAGCCAAGGGACAGGGACCCCCTACGAGCAGTACTTC.

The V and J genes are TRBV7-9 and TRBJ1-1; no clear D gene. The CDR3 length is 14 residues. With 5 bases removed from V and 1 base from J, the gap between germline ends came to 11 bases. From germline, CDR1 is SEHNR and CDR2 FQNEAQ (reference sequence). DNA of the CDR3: TGTGCCAGCAGCCCGGAGAGCCCGAACACTGAAGCTTTCTTT. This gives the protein CASSPESPNTEAFF.

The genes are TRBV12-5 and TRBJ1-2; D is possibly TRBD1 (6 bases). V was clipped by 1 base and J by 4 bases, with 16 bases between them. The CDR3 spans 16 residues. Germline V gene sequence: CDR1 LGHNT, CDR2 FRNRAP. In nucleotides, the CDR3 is TGTGCTAGTGGTTTGGGTATACAGGGATGGGGCTATGGCTACACCTTC. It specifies CASGLGIQGWGYGYTF. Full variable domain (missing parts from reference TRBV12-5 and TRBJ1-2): DARVTQTPRHKVTEMGQEVTMRCQPILGHNTVFWYRQTMMQGLELLAYFRNRAPLDDSGMPKDRFSAEMPDATLATLKIQPSEPRDSAVYFCASGLGIQGWGYGYTFGSGTRLTVV.

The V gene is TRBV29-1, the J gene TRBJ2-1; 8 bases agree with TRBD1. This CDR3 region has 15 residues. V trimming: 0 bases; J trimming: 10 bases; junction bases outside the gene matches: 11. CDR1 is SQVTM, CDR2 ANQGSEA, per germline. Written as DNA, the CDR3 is TGCAGCGTTGAAGATTCATGGACAGGGATGAACGAGCAGTTCTTC. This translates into CSVEDSWTGMNEQFF.

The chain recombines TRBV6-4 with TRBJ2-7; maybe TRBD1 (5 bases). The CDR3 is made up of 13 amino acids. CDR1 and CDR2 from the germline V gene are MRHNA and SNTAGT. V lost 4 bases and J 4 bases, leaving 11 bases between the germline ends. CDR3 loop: CASSVAGKYEQYF. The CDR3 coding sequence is TGTGCCAGCAGTGTGGCAGGGAAGTACGAGCAGTACTTC.

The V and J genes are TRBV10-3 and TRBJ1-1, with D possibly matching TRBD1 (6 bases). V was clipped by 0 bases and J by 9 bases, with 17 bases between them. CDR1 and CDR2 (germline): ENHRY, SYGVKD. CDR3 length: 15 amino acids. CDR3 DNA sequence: TGTGCCATCAGTGAGTCCAGGGGCACCTCATCCAAAGCTTTCTTT. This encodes CAISESRGTSSKAFF.